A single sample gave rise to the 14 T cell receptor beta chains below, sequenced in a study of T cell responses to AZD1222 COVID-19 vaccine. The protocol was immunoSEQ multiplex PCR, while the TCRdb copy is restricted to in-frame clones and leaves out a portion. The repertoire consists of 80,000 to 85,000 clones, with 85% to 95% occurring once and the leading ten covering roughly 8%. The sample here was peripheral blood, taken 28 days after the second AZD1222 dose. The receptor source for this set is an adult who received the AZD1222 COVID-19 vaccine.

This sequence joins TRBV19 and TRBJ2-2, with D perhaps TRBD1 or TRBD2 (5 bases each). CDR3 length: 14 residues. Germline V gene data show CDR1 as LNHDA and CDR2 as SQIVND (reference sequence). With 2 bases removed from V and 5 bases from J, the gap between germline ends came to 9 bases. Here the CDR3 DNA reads TGTGCCAGTAGTATATCGAGGGGTACCGGGGAGCTGTTTTTT. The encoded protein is CASSISRGTGELFF.

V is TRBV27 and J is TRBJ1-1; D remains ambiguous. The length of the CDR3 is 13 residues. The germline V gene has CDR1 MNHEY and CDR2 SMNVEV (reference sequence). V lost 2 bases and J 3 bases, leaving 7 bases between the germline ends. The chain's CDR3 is CASSLTRDTEAFF. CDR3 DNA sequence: TGTGCCAGCAGTTTAACCAGAGACACTGAAGCTTTCTTT.

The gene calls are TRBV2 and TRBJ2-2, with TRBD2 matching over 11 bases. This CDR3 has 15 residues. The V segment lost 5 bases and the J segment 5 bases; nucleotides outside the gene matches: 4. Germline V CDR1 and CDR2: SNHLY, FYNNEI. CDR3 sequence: CASSTSGSHTGELFF. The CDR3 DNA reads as TGTGCCAGCAGTACTAGCGGGAGTCATACCGGGGAGCTGTTTTTT.

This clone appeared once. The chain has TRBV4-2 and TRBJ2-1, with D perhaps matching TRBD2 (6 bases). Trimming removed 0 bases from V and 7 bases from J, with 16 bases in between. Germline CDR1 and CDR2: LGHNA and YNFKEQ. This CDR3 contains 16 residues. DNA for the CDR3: TGTGCCAGCAGCCAAGATCTGATTAGCGGCGGTAATGAGCAGTTCTTC. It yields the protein CASSQDLISGGNEQFF.

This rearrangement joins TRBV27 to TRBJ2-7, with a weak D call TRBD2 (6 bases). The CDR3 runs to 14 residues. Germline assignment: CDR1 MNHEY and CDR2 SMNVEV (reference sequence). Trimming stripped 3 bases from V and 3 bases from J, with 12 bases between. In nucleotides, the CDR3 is TGTGCCAGCAGTTTGGGGGGAGAGAGCTACGAGCAGTACTTC. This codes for CASSLGGESYEQYF.

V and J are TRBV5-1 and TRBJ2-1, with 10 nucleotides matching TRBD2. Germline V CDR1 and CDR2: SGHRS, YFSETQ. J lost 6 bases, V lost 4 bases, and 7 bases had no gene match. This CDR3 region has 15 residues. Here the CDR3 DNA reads TGCGCCAGCAGCCCGGGACTAGCGACCACCAATGAGCAGTTCTTC. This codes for CASSPGLATTNEQFF. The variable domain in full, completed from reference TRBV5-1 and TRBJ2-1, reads KAGVTQTPRYLIKTRGQQVTLSCSPISGHRSVSWYQQTPGQGLQFLFEYFSETQRNKGNFPGRFSGRQFSNSRSEMNVSTLELGDSALYLCASSPGLATTNEQFFGPGTRLTVL.

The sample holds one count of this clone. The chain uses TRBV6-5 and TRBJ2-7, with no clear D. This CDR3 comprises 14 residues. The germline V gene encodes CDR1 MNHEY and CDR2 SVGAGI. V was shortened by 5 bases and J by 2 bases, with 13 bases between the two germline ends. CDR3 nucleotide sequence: TGTGCCAGCAGTCCCCCCTTCCGGGCCTACGAGCAGTACTTC. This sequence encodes CASSPPFRAYEQYF.

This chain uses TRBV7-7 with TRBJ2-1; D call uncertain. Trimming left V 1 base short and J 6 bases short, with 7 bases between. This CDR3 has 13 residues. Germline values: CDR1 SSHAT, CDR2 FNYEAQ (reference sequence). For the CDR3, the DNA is TGTGCCAGCAGCTTAGGGTACCCCAATGAGCAGTTCTTC. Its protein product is CASSLGYPNEQFF.

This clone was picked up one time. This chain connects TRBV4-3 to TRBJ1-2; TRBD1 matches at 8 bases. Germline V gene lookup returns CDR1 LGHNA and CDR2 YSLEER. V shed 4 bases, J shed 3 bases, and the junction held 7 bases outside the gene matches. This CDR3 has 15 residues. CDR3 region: CASSPPRGPDYGYTF. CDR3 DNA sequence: TGCGCCAGCAGCCCCCCCAGGGGGCCTGACTATGGCTACACCTTC.

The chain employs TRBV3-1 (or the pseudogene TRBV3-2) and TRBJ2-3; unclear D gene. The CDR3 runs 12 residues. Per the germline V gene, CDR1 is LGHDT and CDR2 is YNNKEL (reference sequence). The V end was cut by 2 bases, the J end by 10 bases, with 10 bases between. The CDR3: CASSQTRTAQYF. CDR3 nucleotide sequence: TGTGCCAGCAGCCAAACTCGGACGGCGCAGTATTTT.

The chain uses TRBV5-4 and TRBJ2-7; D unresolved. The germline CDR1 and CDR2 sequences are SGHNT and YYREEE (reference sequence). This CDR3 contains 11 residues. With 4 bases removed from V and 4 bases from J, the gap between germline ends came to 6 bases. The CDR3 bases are TGTGCCAGCAGCAATCAATACGAGCAGTACTTC. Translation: CASSNQYEQYF.

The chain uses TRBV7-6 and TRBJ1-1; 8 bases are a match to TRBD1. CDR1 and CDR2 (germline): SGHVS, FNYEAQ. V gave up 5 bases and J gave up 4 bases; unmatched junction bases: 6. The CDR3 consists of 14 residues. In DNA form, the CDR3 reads TGTGCCAGCAGCACCGGACAGGGCGGCACTGAAGCTTTCTTT. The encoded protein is CASSTGQGGTEAFF.

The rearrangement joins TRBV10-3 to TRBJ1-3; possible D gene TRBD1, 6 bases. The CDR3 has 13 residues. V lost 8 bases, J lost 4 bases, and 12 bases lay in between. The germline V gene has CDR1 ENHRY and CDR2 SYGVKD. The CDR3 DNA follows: TGTGCCATCTTAGGGGGATCGGGAAACACCATATATTTT. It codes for CAILGGSGNTIYF.

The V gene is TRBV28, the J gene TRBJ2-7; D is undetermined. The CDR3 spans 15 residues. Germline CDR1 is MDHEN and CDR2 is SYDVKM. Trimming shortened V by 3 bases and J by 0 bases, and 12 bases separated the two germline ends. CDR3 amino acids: CASSLVGMRSYEQYF. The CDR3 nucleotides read TGTGCCAGCAGTTTGGTAGGGATGCGCTCCTACGAGCAGTACTTC.